Sequencing of this T cell receptor (beta chain) was carried out in a study of T cells in Graves' hyperthyroidism and ophthalmopathy. Study-level results: Ophthalmopathy cases were set apart from stable hyperthyroidism by a 13 V-J model. The model identified upcoming ophthalmopathy a median around 6 months ahead of onset.

The CDR3 regions of TCR beta were amplified from RNA transcripts. During a first-round RT-PCR of the TCR CDR3, the HTBI primer set was used. A single record per CDR3 protein comes from TCRdb applying MiXCR to the multiplex PCR reads. The repertoire consists of roughly 500,000 distinct CDR3 sequences, with 46% occurring once and the leading ten covering 44%. Trimming stripped 3 bases from V and 6 bases from J, with 12 bases between. The CDR3 loop spans 14 amino acids. Germline CDR1 is WSHSY and CDR2 is SAAADI. The study left out patients who had uncontrolled infection, other autoimmune disease, pregnancy or lactation. There are a few counts of this clonotype. The target antigen is unknown.

The gene calls are TRBV10-2 and TRBJ1-5, with unresolved D. This TCR was sampled from an adult woman with Graves' disease, either hyperthyroidism or ophthalmopathy (not recorded which). The sequenced sample was peripheral blood or thyroid tissue (not recorded which). This CDR3 reads CASSDRPVIQPQHF. CDR3 nucleotide sequence: TGCGCCAGCAGTGACAGGCCCGTCATTCAGCCCCAGCATTTT.